These 27 T cell receptor beta chains came from one sample sequenced in a study of cytomegalovirus exposure and HLA in healthy donors. Assay: immunoSEQ multiplex PCR; the TCRdb copy retains only in-frame clones and omits some. The sample lists 100,000 to 150,000 clones; around 94% were seen once. Sequenced sample: PBMCs. These receptors were collected from a woman aged 18 to 35 in good health and CMV-seronegative.

The chain recombines TRBV7-3 with TRBJ2-2, with 7 positions matching TRBD2. Germline CDR1 SGHTA, CDR2 FQGTGA. The length of the CDR3 is 15 residues. With V trimmed by 4 bases and J by 4 bases, 6 bases remained unmatched. The chain's CDR3 is CASSSSSGFTGELFF. Written as DNA, the CDR3 is TGTGCCAGCAGCTCCTCTAGCGGCTTCACCGGGGAGCTGTTTTTT. The full variable domain, with the rest looked up from reference TRBV7-3 and TRBJ2-2, is GAGVSQTPSNKVTEKGKYVELRCDPISGHTALYWYRQSLGQGPEFLIYFQGTGAADDSGLPNDRFFAVRPEGSVSTLKIQRTERGDSAVYLCASSSSSGFTGELFFGEGSRLTVL.

This chain links TRBV5-1 with TRBJ2-1; no firm D call. Trimming cost V 0 bases and J 4 bases, with 5 bases left between them. Germline CDR1 and CDR2: SGHRS and YFSETQ. The CDR3 loop spans 13 amino acids. The CDR3 DNA reads as TGCGCCAGCAGCTTGGTCCCTTACAATGAGCAGTTCTTC. It encodes CASSLVPYNEQFF.

DNA for the CDR3: TGTGCCAGCAGCTTGGGTGGCCGCCCAGGCGGGGCCAACGTCCTGACTTTC. Protein: CASSLGGRPGGANVLTF. The rearrangement uses TRBV5-5 and TRBJ2-6; D gene ambiguous. V was cut by 0 bases and J by 4 bases, with 14 bases left in between. The CDR3 is made up of 17 amino acids. In germline, CDR1 is SGHKS, CDR2 YYEKEE (reference sequence).

The chain employs TRBV6-5 and TRBJ2-7, with D unresolved. The length of the CDR3 is 13 residues. The V end was cut by 8 bases, the J end by 0 bases, with 11 bases between. The germline V gene encodes CDR1 MNHEY and CDR2 SVGAGI. CDR3 residues: CASSGQSSYEQYF. The CDR3 nucleotides are TGTGCCAGCTCGGGTCAGAGCTCCTACGAGCAGTACTTC.

In DNA form, the CDR3 reads TGCGCCAGCAGCTTGAGGACAGTCCAAGAGACCCAGTACTTC. Protein: CASSLRTVQETQYF. The rearrangement links TRBV5-1 to TRBJ2-5, with D possibly being TRBD1 (6 bases). Germline V CDR1 and CDR2: SGHRS, YFSETQ. Trimming took off 1 base at V and 1 base at J, with 8 bases between the two ends. There are 14 residues in the CDR3.

V usage is TRBV30 and J usage is TRBJ2-4, with D possibly matching TRBD2 (5 bases). Deletions cut 4 bases from V and 0 bases from J, with 10 bases between. The CDR3 totals 14 residues. Germline loops: CDR1 GTSNPN, CDR2 SVGIG (reference sequence). The CDR3 nucleotides are TGTGCCTGGAAAGGTCGGGGAGCCAAAAACATTCAGTACTTC. It is translated as CAWKGRGAKNIQYF.

The V call is TRBV4-1, the J call TRBJ2-1, with D possibly being TRBD2 (7 bases). The germline V and J ends were trimmed by 4 bases and 10 bases, with 26 bases remaining between them. The CDR3 spans 17 residues. Germline V gene sequence: CDR1 MGHRA, CDR2 YSYEKL. The CDR3 region is CASSLKGGGLAGDEQFF. In nucleotides, the CDR3 is TGCGCCAGCAGCCTAAAAGGGGGGGGCCTAGCCGGGGACGAGCAGTTCTTC.

The genes are TRBV28 and TRBJ2-3; D uncertain. CDR3 size: 15 residues. Germline V gene data show CDR1 as MDHEN and CDR2 as SYDVKM. Trimming took 3 bases from V and 0 from J, leaving 10 bases between them. CDR3 sequence: CASSFVQKSTDTQYF. CDR3 DNA: TGTGCCAGCAGTTTCGTACAAAAAAGCACAGATACGCAGTATTTT.

The chain links TRBV30 to TRBJ1-1; D not certain. Germline assignment: CDR1 GTSNPN and CDR2 SVGIG (reference sequence). Trimming cost V 0 bases and J 1 base, with 15 bases left between them. The CDR3 length is 16 residues. CDR3 residues: CAWSVRPGRGNTEAFF. The CDR3 coding sequence is TGTGCCTGGAGTGTTAGGCCCGGACGGGGGAACACTGAAGCTTTCTTT.

This sequence joins TRBV5-6 and TRBJ2-7, with D tentatively TRBD1 (5 bases). CDR1 and CDR2 (germline): SGHDT, YYEEEE. Trimming stripped 0 bases from V and 2 bases from J, with 12 bases between. The CDR3 runs to 15 residues. This CDR3 reads CASSLGQPGTYEQYF. CDR3 nucleotide sequence: TGTGCCAGCAGCTTGGGACAGCCTGGGACCTACGAGCAGTACTTC.

The chain links TRBV5-4 to TRBJ1-6; D may be TRBD1 (5 bases). CDR1 and CDR2 (germline): SGHNT, YYREEE (reference sequence). The CDR3 loop spans 15 amino acids. V was trimmed by 4 bases and J by 8 bases, leaving 16 bases between them. CDR3 sequence: CASSGGTKGDSPLHF. The DNA of the CDR3 is TGTGCCAGCAGCGGAGGGACGAAGGGTGATTCACCCCTCCACTTT.

The chain is built from TRBV6-1 and TRBJ1-5; D might be TRBD1 (6 bases). V gave up 2 bases and J gave up 0 bases, with 17 bases separating them. The CDR3 totals 18 residues. CDR1 MNHNS and CDR2 SASEGT come from the germline V gene. The chain's CDR3 is CASSEKGGNPYSNQPQHF. In nucleotides, the CDR3 is TGTGCCAGCAGTGAAAAGGGGGGGAATCCTTATAGCAATCAGCCCCAGCATTTT.

The chain uses TRBV15 and TRBJ1-5; tentatively, D is TRBD1 (5 bases). CDR3 size: 16 residues. V gave up 1 base and J gave up 2 bases, with 12 bases separating them. Germline V gives CDR1 LNHNV, CDR2 YYDKDF (reference sequence). CDR3 nucleotides: TGTGCCACCAGCAGAGGAGGCAGGGTCGGCAATCAGCCCCAGCATTTT. Its protein is CATSRGGRVGNQPQHF.

This sequence joins TRBV2 and TRBJ2-1, with 12 nucleotides matching TRBD2. This CDR3 has 14 residues. The V segment lost 8 bases and the J segment 9 bases; nucleotides outside the gene matches: 8. Germline CDR1 reads SNHLY; CDR2 reads FYNNEI. The CDR3 sequence: CASLGTSGWGEQFF. The CDR3 DNA reads as TGTGCCAGCCTCGGGACTAGCGGGTGGGGTGAGCAGTTCTTC. Full variable domain (rest looked up from reference TRBV2 and TRBJ2-1): EPEVTQTPSHQVTQMGQEVILRCVPISNHLYFYWYRQILGQKVEFLVSFYNNEISEKSEIFDDQFSVERPDGSNFTLKIRSTKLEDSAMYFCASLGTSGWGEQFFGPGTRLTVL.

This clone was seen once. The chain combines TRBV15 with TRBJ2-2, with D maybe TRBD2 (7 bases). The CDR3 is 15 residues long. Germline V gene lookup returns CDR1 LNHNV and CDR2 YYDKDF (reference sequence). Trimming removed 3 bases from V and 2 bases from J, with 10 bases in between. CDR3 coding DNA: TGTGCCACCAGCAGTGGGGGGGCTAACACCGGGGAGCTGTTTTTT. It translates to CATSSGGANTGELFF.

The chain couples TRBV10-3 to TRBJ1-5, with 7 bases lining up with TRBD1. Germline V gene sequence: CDR1 ENHRY, CDR2 SYGVKD. V lost 5 bases and J lost 7; bases outside the gene matches: 8. This CDR3 has 14 amino acids. Here the CDR3 DNA reads TGTGCCATCAGTAGTACAGGGGACGGGCAGCCCCAGCATTTT. Its translation: CAISSTGDGQPQHF.

The rearrangement uses TRBV2 and TRBJ2-1; TRBD1 might be the D (7 bases). The germline V and J ends were trimmed by 8 bases and 4 bases, with 15 bases remaining between them. This CDR3 spans 14 amino acids. CDR1 and CDR2 (germline): SNHLY, FYNNEI. CDR3 amino acids: CASGGTERYNEQFF. The DNA for the CDR3 is TGTGCCAGCGGCGGGACAGAAAGATACAATGAGCAGTTCTTC. Filled out from reference TRBV2 and TRBJ2-1, the complete variable domain reads EPEVTQTPSHQVTQMGQEVILRCVPISNHLYFYWYRQILGQKVEFLVSFYNNEISEKSEIFDDQFSVERPDGSNFTLKIRSTKLEDSAMYFCASGGTERYNEQFFGPGTRLTVL.

This chain's CDR3 is CASSLLRTSGNTIYF. CDR3 coding DNA: TGTGCCAGCAGTTTATTGAGAACCTCTGGAAACACCATATATTTT. This rearrangement joins TRBV28 to TRBJ1-3; D is uncertain. CDR3 length: 15 amino acids. Per germline, CDR1 MDHEN and CDR2 SYDVKM. V was pared by 1 base and J by 0 bases, with 7 bases between.

This clone appeared a single time. This chain links TRBV27 with TRBJ2-1, with D possibly matching TRBD1 (7 bases). CDR1 and CDR2 from the germline V gene are MNHEY and SMNVEV (reference sequence). Trimming left V 7 bases short and J 10 bases short, with 17 bases between. This CDR3 is 13 amino acids long. CDR3 sequence reads: CASTQGGGVEQFF. In nucleotides, the CDR3 is TGTGCCAGCACCCAGGGGGGTGGGGTGGAGCAGTTCTTC.

The chain links TRBV5-1 to TRBJ1-1, with 9 positions matching TRBD1. The CDR3 loop spans 15 amino acids. Looked up from germline, CDR1 is SGHRS and CDR2 is YFSETQ. The junction had 1 base not matched to a gene; V was cut back by 0 bases and J by 1 base. The CDR3 here is CASSLGTGENTEAFF. DNA for the CDR3: TGCGCCAGCAGCTTGGGGACAGGGGAGAACACTGAAGCTTTCTTT.

The genes are TRBV2 and TRBJ2-7; 8 bases line up with TRBD2. The CDR3 is 15 residues long. Losses at the gene ends were 1 base for V and 7 bases for J; bases not matched to a gene: 9. The germline gives CDR1 SNHLY, CDR2 FYNNEI. This CDR3 reads CASSEEAGVPPEQYF. The CDR3 DNA reads TGTGCCAGCAGTGAAGAAGCGGGAGTACCCCCTGAGCAGTACTTC.

The rearrangement joins TRBV9 to TRBJ1-1; tentatively, D is TRBD1 (5 bases). Per the germline V gene, CDR1 is SGDLS and CDR2 is YYNGEE. The V end lost 0 bases, the J end lost 4 bases, and 10 bases lay between the germline ends. This CDR3 contains 14 residues. CDR3 sequence reads: CASSVASGFTEAFF. The CDR3 DNA reads TGTGCCAGCAGCGTAGCTTCAGGGTTCACTGAAGCTTTCTTT.

The chain has TRBV5-1 and TRBJ1-1; the D gene is possibly TRBD1 (5 bases). This CDR3 is 14 amino acids long. Germline CDR1 and CDR2: SGHRS and YFSETQ. Trimming pared 5 bases from V and 5 bases from J, leaving 16 bases between. This CDR3 reads CASRQRGGKTEAFF. CDR3 DNA: TGCGCCAGCAGACAACGGGGGGGGAAGACTGAAGCTTTCTTT. The full variable domain, in which reference TRBV5-1 and TRBJ1-1 provide the parts outside the CDR3, is KAGVTQTPRYLIKTRGQQVTLSCSPISGHRSVSWYQQTPGQGLQFLFEYFSETQRNKGNFPGRFSGRQFSNSRSEMNVSTLELGDSALYLCASRQRGGKTEAFFGQGTRLTVV.

The chain links TRBV4-2 to TRBJ2-5; 12 nucleotides agree with TRBD2. V lost 1 base to trimming and J lost 10 bases; unmatched junction nucleotides: 4. CDR1 is LGHNA and CDR2 is YNFKEQ in the germline V gene. The CDR3 runs to 14 residues. This CDR3 reads CASSQGLAGEDQYF. The DNA for the CDR3 is TGTGCCAGCAGCCAAGGACTAGCGGGAGAGGACCAGTACTTC.

This clone has just a few counts. V gene TRBV25-1 combines with J gene TRBJ1-2; 7 positions agree with TRBD1. The germline V gene has CDR1 MGHDK and CDR2 SYGVNS. Trimming removed 4 bases from V and 5 bases from J; junction bases left unmatched: 4. The CDR3 spans 13 residues. As DNA, the CDR3 is TGTGCCAGCAGTGTGACAGGGTGGTATGGCTACACCTTC. This encodes CASSVTGWYGYTF.

The chain has TRBV7-8 and TRBJ2-5; 8 bases line up with TRBD2. CDR1 is SGHVS, CDR2 FQNEAQ, per germline. The CDR3 is made up of 15 amino acids. V lost 5 bases to trimming and J lost 4 bases; unmatched junction nucleotides: 9. The CDR3 DNA is TGTGCCAGCAGCCCGAGTAGCGGGGAGGGAGAGACCCAGTACTTC. Protein sequence: CASSPSSGEGETQYF. The variable domain in full, with the rest retrieved from reference TRBV7-8 and TRBJ2-5, is GAGVSQSPRYKVAKRGQDVALRCDPISGHVSLFWYQQALGQGPEFLTYFQNEAQLDKSGLPSDRFFAERPEGSVSTLKIQRTQQEDSAVYLCASSPSSGEGETQYFGPGTRLLVL.

The J gene is TRBJ2-2, the V gene TRBV5-1; D gene unclear. V lost 2 bases to trimming and J lost 1 base, with 6 bases between them. CDR3 size: 14 residues. The germline V gene encodes CDR1 SGHRS and CDR2 YFSETQ. The CDR3 DNA follows: TGCGCCAGCAGCTTCTACCTGAACACCGGGGAGCTGTTTTTT. As protein: CASSFYLNTGELFF.